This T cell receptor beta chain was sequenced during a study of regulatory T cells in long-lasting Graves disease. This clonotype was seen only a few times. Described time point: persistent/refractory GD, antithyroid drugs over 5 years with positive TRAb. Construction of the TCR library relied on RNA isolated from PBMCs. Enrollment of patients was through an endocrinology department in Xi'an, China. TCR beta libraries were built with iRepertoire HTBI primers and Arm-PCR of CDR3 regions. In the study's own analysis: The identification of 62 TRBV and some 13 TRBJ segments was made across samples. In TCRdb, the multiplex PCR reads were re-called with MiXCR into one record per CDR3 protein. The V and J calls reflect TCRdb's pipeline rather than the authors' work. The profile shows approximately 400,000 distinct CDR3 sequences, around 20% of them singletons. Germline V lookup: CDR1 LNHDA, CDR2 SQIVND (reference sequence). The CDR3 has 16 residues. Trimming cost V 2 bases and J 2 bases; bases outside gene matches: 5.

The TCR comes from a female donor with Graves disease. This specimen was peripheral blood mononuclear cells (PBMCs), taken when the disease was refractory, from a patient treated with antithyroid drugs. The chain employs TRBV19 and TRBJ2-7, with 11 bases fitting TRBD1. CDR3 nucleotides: TGTGCCAGTAGTATACAACCGGGACAGGGGGCCTACGAGCAGTACTTC. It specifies CASSIQPGQGAYEQYF. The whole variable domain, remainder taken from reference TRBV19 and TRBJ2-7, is DGGITQSPKYLFRKEGQNVTLSCEQNLNHDAMYWYRQDPGQGLRLIYYSQIVNDFQKGDIAEGYSVSREKKESFPLTVTSAQKNPTAFYLCASSIQPGQGAYEQYFGPGTRLTVT.